Listed below are T cell receptor beta chains from one sample, sequenced in a study of cytomegalovirus exposure and HLA in healthy donors. TCRdb keeps only in-frame clones here, not all; method: immunoSEQ multiplex PCR. The sample shows roughly 100,000 clones, around 80% of them seen only once. The specimen was PBMCs. These receptors were taken from a middle-aged man in good health and CMV-seronegative. CDR3s include the opening cysteine and the closing phenylalanine or tryptophan. D genes are given only for firm matches. Clone size is stated in some rows and not others, as once, few, many or a class when expanded.

V gene	J gene	clone size	D gene	CDR3 protein	CDR3 DNA
TRBV7-7	TRBJ1-4	once	TRBD1	CASSLGQGADEKLFF	TGTGCCAGCAGCTTAGGGCAGGGGGCAGATGAAAAACTGTTTTTT
TRBV9	TRBJ2-3	.	TRBD1	CASSVVGTDTDTQYF	TGTGCCAGCAGCGTAGTGGGGACAGACACAGATACGCAGTATTTT
TRBV7-8	TRBJ2-2	.	TRBD2	CASSLRGGLGGELFF	TGTGCCAGCAGCTTACGGGGGGGCTTGGGCGGGGAGCTGTTTTTT
TRBV6-6	TRBJ2-4	.	TRBD2	CASSAMSGGDKNIQYF	TGTGCCAGCAGTGCCATGAGCGGGGGGGATAAAAACATTCAGTACTTC
TRBV2	TRBJ2-2	once	.	CASSGGGGGELFF	TGTGCCAGCAGTGGGGGAGGAGGTGGGGAGCTGTTTTTT
TRBV12-5	TRBJ1-1	.	.	CASGLGGDTEAFF	TGTGCTAGTGGTTTGGGGGGAGACACTGAAGCTTTCTTT
TRBV5-1	TRBJ2-2	.	TRBD2	CASSQGLAGPELFF	TGCGCCAGCAGCCAAGGACTAGCGGGGCCAGAGCTGTTTTTT
TRBV28	TRBJ2-1	few	TRBD2	CASSLPRGGYNEQFF	TGTGCCAGCAGTTTACCGCGGGGGGGCTACAATGAGCAGTTCTTC
TRBV2	TRBJ1-2	.	.	CASSDKQGKYGYTF	TGTGCCAGCAGTGACAAACAGGGAAAATATGGCTACACCTTC
TRBV21-1	TRBJ1-5	.	.	CASSKWARVEPGQGYQPQHF	TGTGCCAGCAGCAAATGGGCCCGTGTTGAGCCGGGACAGGGGTATCAGCCCCAGCATTTT
TRBV11-2	TRBJ2-7	.	.	CASSLGPGYHEQYF	TGTGCCAGCAGCTTAGGTCCAGGTTATCACGAGCAGTACTTC
TRBV19	TRBJ1-5	.	TRBD1	CASTARGHQPQHF	TGTGCCAGTACCGCCAGGGGGCATCAGCCCCAGCATTTT
TRBV29-1	TRBJ1-1	.	.	CSVTDRPNTEAFF	TGCAGCGTCACCGACAGACCGAACACTGAAGCTTTCTTT
TRBV7-2	TRBJ2-5	.	TRBD2	CASGEGWLAGGLQAQYF	TGTGCCAGCGGCGAGGGGTGGTTGGCGGGGGGACTCCAGGCCCAGTACTTC
TRBV5-4	TRBJ2-5	.	TRBD2	CASSTAGGAETQYF	TGTGCCAGCAGCACCGCGGGGGGGGCCGAGACCCAGTACTTC
TRBV5-8	TRBJ2-3	.	TRBD1	CASRRGWGQVNAFTDTQYF	TGTGCCAGCAGACGGGGGTGGGGACAGGTCAATGCTTTCACAGATACGCAGTATTTT
TRBV7-3	TRBJ2-5	.	TRBD1	CASSLRGSWTGNQETQYF	TGTGCCAGCAGCTTAAGAGGGAGTTGGACAGGCAATCAAGAGACCCAGTACTTC
TRBV11-3	TRBJ1-3	.	.	CASSSGISGNTIYF	TGTGCCAGCAGCTCAGGGATCTCTGGAAACACCATATATTTT
TRBV19	TRBJ1-1	.	.	CASSIVPGREIPFF	TGTGCCAGTAGTATAGTCCCGGGGCGGGAAATCCCTTTCTTT
TRBV6-6	TRBJ1-2	few	.	CASSSDSNYGYTF	TGTGCCAGCAGCTCCGACAGCAACTATGGCTACACCTTC
TRBV20-1	TRBJ2-3	few	.	CSARDRYTQYF	TGCAGTGCTAGAGATCGTTATACGCAGTATTTT
TRBV7-9	TRBJ2-2	.	.	CASSLGQASGELFF	TGTGCCAGCAGCTTAGGTCAGGCATCCGGGGAGCTGTTTTTT
TRBV19	TRBJ2-6	few	TRBD1	CASSRGQIINTGANVLTF	TGTGCCAGTAGTCGGGGACAGATTATTAATACTGGGGCCAACGTCCTGACTTTC
TRBV11-2	TRBJ1-2	.	TRBD1	CASSLSRTGGGYTF	TGTGCCAGCAGCTTATCCCGGACAGGGGGTGGCTACACCTTC
TRBV7-9	TRBJ1-4	.	TRBD1	CASSLQGAEEKLFF	TGTGCCAGCAGCTTACAGGGGGCAGAGGAAAAACTGTTTTTT
TRBV29-1	TRBJ2-7	.	.	CSVPWQGQYF	TGCAGCGTTCCTTGGCAGGGGCAGTACTTC
TRBV18	TRBJ1-2	.	.	CASSPSQGFNYGYTF	TGTGCCAGCTCACCATCACAGGGTTTTAACTATGGCTACACCTTC
TRBV5-6	TRBJ1-2	.	TRBD1	CASSTLQGSFYGYTF	TGTGCCAGCAGCACACTACAGGGGTCATTCTATGGCTACACCTTC
TRBV9	TRBJ2-1	.	TRBD2	CASSVVYGGAGNEQFF	TGTGCCAGCAGCGTAGTATACGGGGGGGCAGGAAATGAGCAGTTCTTC
TRBV15	TRBJ2-1	.	TRBD2	CATSRDPGLYNEQFF	TGTGCCACCAGCAGGGATCCGGGACTATACAATGAGCAGTTCTTC
TRBV5-6	TRBJ2-7	.	TRBD1	CASSLDFFGQGYEQYF	TGTGCCAGCAGCTTGGACTTCTTTGGACAGGGCTACGAGCAGTACTTC
TRBV6-1	TRBJ2-5	.	TRBD1	CASSPTGGAEETQYF	TGTGCCAGCAGTCCTACAGGGGGCGCGGAGGAGACCCAGTACTTC
TRBV7-8	TRBJ1-4	.	.	CASSLYLRDTNEKLFF	TGTGCCAGCAGCTTATATTTGCGGGACACTAATGAAAAACTGTTTTTT
TRBV4-1	TRBJ2-2	medium-sized	.	CASSQEVPQGSNTGELFF	TGCGCCAGCAGCCAAGAGGTCCCACAGGGCTCGAACACCGGGGAGCTGTTTTTT
TRBV21-1	TRBJ1-1	.	.	CASSPVSQGIFNEAFF	TGTGCCAGCAGCCCCGTATCACAGGGGATTTTTAATGAAGCTTTCTTT
TRBV6-1	TRBJ1-5	.	.	CASSEPGNWQPQHF	TGTGCCAGCAGTGAACCCGGGAATTGGCAGCCCCAGCATTTT
TRBV19	TRBJ2-2	once	TRBD1	CASSPLWTGGDPNTGELFF	TGTGCCAGTAGTCCTCTGTGGACAGGGGGAGATCCGAACACCGGGGAGCTGTTTTTT
TRBV6-1	TRBJ2-5	.	TRBD2	CASSEVWRTSGVKGQETQYF	TGTGCCAGCAGTGAAGTGTGGAGAACTAGCGGGGTTAAGGGGCAAGAGACCCAGTACTTC
TRBV2	TRBJ1-1	.	.	CASLRGQNTEAFF	TGTGCCAGCCTTCGGGGTCAGAACACTGAAGCTTTCTTT